The T cell receptor beta chain described here comes from a study of human T cells and chemical hapten exposure. V was pared by 8 bases and J by 7 bases, with 20 bases between. Germline-derived CDR1 and CDR2 are SGHVS and FQNEAQ. CDR3 length: 15 residues. From the RACE reads, TCRdb called clonotypes with MiXCR, one entry per CDR3 protein. The data show about 46,000 distinct CDR3 sequences, with over 3.5% seen just once and about 1.5% held by the top ten. The time point is: healthy volunteer bleed at 2 weeks. Researchers extracted total RNA from unfractionated whole blood. The sample was whole blood. The receptor was derived from a female donor in good health. Some clones in this sample may be carry-over from other donors' samples. The V and J genes are TRBV7-8 and TRBJ2-2, with a possible D match to TRBD2 (7 bases). In DNA form, the CDR3 reads TGTGCCAGCTCCCCTTGGCGGGGGCGTGGCGGGGAGCTGTTTTTT. It specifies CASSPWRGRGGELFF. The variable domain in full, with the rest retrieved from reference TRBV7-8 and TRBJ2-2, is GAGVSQSPRYKVAKRGQDVALRCDPISGHVSLFWYQQALGQGPEFLTYFQNEAQLDKSGLPSDRFFAERPEGSVSTLKIQRTQQEDSAVYLCASSPWRGRGGELFFGEGSRLTVL.